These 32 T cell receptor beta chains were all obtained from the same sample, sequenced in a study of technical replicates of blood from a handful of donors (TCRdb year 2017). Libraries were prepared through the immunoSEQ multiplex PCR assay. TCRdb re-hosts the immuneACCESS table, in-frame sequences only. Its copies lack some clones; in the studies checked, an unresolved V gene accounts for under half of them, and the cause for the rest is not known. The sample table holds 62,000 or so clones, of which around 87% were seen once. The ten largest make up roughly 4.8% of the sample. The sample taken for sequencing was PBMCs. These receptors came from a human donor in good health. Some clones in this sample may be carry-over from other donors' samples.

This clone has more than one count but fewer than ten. CDR3: CASSLSAFVSYEQYF. In nucleotides, the CDR3 is TGTGCCAGCAGCTTATCTGCGTTTGTATCCTACGAGCAGTACTTC. The J gene is TRBJ2-7, the V gene TRBV7-2, with D uncertain. This CDR3 spans 15 amino acids. V was pared by 2 bases and J by 1 base, with 12 bases between. Germline CDR1 is SGHTA and CDR2 is FQGNSA.

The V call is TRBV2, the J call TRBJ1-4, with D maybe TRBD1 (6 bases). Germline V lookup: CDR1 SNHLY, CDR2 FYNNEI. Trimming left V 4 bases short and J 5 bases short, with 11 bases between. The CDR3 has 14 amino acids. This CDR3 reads CASSVGGANEKLFF. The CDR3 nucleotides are TGTGCCAGCAGTGTTGGGGGGGCGAATGAAAAACTGTTTTTT.

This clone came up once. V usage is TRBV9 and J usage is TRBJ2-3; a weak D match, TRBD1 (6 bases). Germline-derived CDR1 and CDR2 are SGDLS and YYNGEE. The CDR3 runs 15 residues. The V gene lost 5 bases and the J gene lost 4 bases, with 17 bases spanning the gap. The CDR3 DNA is TGTGCCAGCAGTGCAAATGCAGGGGACCCAGATACGCAGTATTTT. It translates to CASSANAGDPDTQYF.

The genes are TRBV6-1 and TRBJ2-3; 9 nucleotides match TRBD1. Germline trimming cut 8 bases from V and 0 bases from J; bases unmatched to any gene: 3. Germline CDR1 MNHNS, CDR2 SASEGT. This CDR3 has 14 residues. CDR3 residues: CASRDRESTDTQYF. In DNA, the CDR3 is TGTGCCAGCCGGGACAGGGAAAGCACAGATACGCAGTATTTT.

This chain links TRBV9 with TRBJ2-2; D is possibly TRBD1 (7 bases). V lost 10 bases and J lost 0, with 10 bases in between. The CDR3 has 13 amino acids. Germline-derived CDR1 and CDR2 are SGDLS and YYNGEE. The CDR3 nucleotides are TGTGCCGGCGGGACAGCGAACACCGGGGAGCTGTTTTTT. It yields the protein CAGGTANTGELFF.

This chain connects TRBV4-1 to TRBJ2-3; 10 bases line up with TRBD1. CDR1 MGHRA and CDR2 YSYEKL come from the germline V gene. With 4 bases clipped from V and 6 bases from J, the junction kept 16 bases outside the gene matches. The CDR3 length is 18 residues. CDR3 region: CASSPYWRQGARLDTQYF. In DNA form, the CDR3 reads TGCGCCAGCAGCCCCTACTGGCGACAGGGGGCGCGGTTGGATACGCAGTATTTT.

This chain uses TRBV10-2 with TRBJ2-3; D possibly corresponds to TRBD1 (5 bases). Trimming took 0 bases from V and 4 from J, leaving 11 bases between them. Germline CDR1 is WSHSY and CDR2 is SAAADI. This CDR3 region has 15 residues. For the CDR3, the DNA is TGCGCCAGCAGTGAGTCGATCAGGGTACCAGATACGCAGTATTTT. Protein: CASSESIRVPDTQYF.

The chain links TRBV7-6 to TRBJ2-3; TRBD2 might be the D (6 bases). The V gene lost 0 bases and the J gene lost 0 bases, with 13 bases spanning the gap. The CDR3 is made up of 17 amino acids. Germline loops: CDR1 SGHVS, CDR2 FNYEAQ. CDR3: CASSLAVSGTSTDTQYF. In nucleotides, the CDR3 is TGTGCCAGCAGCTTAGCGGTGTCCGGGACTAGCACAGATACGCAGTATTTT.

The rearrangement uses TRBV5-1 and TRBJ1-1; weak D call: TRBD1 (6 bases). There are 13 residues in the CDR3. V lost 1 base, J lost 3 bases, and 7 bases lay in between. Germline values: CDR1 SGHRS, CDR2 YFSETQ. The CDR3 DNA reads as TGCGCCAGCAGCTTGAAGGGGGACACTGAAGCTTTCTTT. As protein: CASSLKGDTEAFF.

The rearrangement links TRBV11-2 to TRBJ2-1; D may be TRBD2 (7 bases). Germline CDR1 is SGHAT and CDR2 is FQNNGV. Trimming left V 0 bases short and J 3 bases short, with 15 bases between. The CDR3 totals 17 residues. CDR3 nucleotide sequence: TGTGCCAGCAGCTTAGATCCTGCGGGGGCCGTCTACAATGAGCAGTTCTTC. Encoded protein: CASSLDPAGAVYNEQFF.

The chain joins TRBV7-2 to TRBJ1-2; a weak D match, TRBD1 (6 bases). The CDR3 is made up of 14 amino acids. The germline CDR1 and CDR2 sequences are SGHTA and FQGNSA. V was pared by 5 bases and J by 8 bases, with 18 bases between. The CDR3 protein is CASSRGHGGGGYTF. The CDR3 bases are TGTGCCAGCAGCCGGGGACACGGCGGCGGGGGCTACACCTTC.

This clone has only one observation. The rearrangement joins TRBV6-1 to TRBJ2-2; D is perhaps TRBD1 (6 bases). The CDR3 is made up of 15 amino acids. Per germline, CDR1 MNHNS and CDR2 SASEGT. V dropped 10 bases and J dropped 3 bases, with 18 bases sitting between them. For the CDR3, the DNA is TGTGCCACTAACCGAAAGACAGGTGACACCGGGGAGCTGTTTTTT. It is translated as CATNRKTGDTGELFF.

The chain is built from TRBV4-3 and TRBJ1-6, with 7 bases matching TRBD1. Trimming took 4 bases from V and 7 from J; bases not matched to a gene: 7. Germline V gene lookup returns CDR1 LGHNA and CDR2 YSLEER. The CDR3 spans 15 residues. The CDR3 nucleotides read TGCGCCAGCAGCCTTCAGACAGGGCAGAATTCACCCCTCCACTTT. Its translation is CASSLQTGQNSPLHF.

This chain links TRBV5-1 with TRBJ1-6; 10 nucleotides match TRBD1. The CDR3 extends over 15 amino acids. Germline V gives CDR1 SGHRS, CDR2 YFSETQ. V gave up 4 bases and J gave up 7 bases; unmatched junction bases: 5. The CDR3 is CASSATGQGNSPLHF. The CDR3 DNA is TGCGCCAGCAGCGCCACGGGACAGGGGAATTCACCCCTCCACTTT. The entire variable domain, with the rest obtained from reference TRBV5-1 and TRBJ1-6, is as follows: KAGVTQTPRYLIKTRGQQVTLSCSPISGHRSVSWYQQTPGQGLQFLFEYFSETQRNKGNFPGRFSGRQFSNSRSEMNVSTLELGDSALYLCASSATGQGNSPLHFGNGTRLTVT.

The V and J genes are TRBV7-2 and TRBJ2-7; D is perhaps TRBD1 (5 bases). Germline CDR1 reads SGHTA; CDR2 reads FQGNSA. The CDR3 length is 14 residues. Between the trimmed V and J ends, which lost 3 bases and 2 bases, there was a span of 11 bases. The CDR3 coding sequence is TGTGCCAGCAGCTTTCAGGGTACGGCCTACGAGCAGTACTTC. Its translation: CASSFQGTAYEQYF.

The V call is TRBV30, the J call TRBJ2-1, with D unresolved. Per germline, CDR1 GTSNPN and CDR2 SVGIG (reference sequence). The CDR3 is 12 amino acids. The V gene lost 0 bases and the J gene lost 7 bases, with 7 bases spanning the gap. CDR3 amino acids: CAWSVLRNEQFF. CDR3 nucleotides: TGTGCCTGGAGTGTACTGAGAAATGAGCAGTTCTTC.

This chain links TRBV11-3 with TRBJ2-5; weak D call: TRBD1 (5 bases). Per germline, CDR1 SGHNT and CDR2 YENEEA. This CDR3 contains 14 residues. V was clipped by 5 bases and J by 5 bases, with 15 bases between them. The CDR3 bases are TGTGCCAGCAGCCCTATGGGGCACCCGGAGACCCAGTACTTC. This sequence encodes CASSPMGHPETQYF.

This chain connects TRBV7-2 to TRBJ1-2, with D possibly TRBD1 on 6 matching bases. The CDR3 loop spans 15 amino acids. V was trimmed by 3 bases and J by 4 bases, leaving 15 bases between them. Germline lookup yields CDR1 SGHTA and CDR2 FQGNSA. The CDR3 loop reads CASSFEPTGPYGYTF. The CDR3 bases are TGTGCCAGCAGCTTCGAACCGACAGGCCCCTATGGCTACACCTTC. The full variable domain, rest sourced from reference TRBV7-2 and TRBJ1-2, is GAGVSQSPSNKVTEKGKDVELRCDPISGHTALYWYRQSLGQGLEFLIYFQGNSAPDKSGLPSDRFSAERTGGSVSTLTIQRTQQEDSAVYLCASSFEPTGPYGYTFGSGTRLTVV.

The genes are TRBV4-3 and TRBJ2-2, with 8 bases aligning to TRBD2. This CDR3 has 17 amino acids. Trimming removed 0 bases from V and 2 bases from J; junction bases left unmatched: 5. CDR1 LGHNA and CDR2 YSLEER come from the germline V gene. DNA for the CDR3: TGCGCCAGCAGCCAAGATTTTGCGGGGGGCAACACCGGGGAGCTGTTTTTT. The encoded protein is CASSQDFAGGNTGELFF.

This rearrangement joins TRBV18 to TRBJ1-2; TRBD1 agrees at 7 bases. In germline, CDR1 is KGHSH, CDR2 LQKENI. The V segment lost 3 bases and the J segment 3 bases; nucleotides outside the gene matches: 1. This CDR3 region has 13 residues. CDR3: CASSPGTDYGYTF. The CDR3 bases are TGTGCCAGCTCACCTGGGACAGACTATGGCTACACCTTC. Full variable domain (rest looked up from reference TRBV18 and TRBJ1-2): NAGVMQNPRHLVRRRGQEARLRCSPMKGHSHVYWYRQLPEEGLKFMVYLQKENIIDESGMPKERFSAEFPKEGPSILRIQQVVRGDSAAYFCASSPGTDYGYTFGSGTRLTVV.

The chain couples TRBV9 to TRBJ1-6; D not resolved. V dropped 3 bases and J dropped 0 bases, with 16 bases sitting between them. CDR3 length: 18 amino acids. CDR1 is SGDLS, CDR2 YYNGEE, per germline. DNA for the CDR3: TGTGCCAGCAGCGCCGGGGAAGGGTGGGGCTCCTATAATTCACCCCTCCACTTT. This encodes CASSAGEGWGSYNSPLHF.

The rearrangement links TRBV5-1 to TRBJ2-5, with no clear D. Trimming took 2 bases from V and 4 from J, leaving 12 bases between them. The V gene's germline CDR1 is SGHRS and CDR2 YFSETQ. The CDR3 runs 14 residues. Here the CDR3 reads CASSFRLPPETQYF. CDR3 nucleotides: TGCGCCAGCAGCTTCCGACTCCCTCCAGAGACCCAGTACTTC.

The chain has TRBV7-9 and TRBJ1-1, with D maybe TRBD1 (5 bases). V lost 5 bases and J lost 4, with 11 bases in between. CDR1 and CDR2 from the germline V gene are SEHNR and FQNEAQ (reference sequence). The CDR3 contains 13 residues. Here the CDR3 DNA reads TGTGCCAGCAGCCGGGGGGAGGCCACTGAAGCTTTCTTT. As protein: CASSRGEATEAFF.

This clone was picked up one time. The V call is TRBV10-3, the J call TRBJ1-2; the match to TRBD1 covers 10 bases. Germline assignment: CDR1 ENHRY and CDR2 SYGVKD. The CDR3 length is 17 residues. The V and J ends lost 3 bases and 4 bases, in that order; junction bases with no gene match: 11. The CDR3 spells CAISDSDRGASSYGYTF. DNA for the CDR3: TGTGCCATCAGTGACTCGGACAGGGGGGCTTCTAGCTATGGCTACACCTTC.

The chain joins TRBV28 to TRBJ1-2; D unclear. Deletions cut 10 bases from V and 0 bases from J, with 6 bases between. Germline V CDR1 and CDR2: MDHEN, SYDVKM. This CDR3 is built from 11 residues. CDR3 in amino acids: CATVTNYGYTF. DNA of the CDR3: TGTGCCACCGTAACTAACTATGGCTACACCTTC.

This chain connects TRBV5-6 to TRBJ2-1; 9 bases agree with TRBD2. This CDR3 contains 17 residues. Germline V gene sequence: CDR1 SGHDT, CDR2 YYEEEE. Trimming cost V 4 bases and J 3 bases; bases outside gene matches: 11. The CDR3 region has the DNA TGTGCCAGCAGCCGACTCCTAGCGGGGCCCGTCTACAATGAGCAGTTCTTC. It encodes CASSRLLAGPVYNEQFF.

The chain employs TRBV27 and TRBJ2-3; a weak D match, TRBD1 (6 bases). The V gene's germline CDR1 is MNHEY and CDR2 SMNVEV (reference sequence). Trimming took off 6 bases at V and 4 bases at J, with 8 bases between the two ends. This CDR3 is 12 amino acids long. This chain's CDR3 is CASSAGADTQYF. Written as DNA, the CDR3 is TGTGCCAGCAGCGCAGGGGCAGATACGCAGTATTTT.

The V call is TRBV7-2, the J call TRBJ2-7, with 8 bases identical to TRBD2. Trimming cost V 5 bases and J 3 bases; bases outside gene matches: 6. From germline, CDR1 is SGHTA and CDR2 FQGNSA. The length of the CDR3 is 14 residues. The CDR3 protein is CASSPQAGGYEQYF. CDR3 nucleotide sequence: TGTGCCAGCAGCCCCCAGGCGGGGGGCTACGAGCAGTACTTC.

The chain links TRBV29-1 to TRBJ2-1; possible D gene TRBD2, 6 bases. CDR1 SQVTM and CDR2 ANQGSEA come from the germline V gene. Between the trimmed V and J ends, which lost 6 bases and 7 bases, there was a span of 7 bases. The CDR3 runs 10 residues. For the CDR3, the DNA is TGCAGCGTGGGGGGAAATGAGCAGTTCTTC. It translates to CSVGGNEQFF.

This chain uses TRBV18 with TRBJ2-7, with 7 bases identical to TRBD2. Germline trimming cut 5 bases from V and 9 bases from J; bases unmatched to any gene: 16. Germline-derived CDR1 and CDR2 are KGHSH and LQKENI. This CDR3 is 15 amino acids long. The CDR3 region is CASSELANSALGQYF. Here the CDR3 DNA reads TGTGCCAGCTCAGAACTAGCGAACTCGGCTCTGGGGCAGTACTTC.

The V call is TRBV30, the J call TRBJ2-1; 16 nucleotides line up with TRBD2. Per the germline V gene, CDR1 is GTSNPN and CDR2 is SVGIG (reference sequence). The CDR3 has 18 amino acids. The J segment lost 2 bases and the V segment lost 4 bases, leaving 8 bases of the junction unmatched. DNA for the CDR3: TGTGCCTGGACCCCTCCCGGGACTAGCGGGAGGGCCTACAATGAGCAGTTCTTC. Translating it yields CAWTPPGTSGRAYNEQFF.

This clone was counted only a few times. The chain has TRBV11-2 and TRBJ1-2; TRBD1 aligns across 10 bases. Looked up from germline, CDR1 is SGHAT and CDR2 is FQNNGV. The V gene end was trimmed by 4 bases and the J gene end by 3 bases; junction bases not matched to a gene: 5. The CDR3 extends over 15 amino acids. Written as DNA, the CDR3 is TGTGCCAGCAGCTACCCGGGACAGGGGTACTATGGCTACACCTTC. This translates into CASSYPGQGYYGYTF.